This T cell receptor (beta chain) was recovered during a study of control samples from healthy donors and cancer patients. Sequencing used immunoSEQ multiplex PCR; TCRdb keeps in-frame clones, though not all of them. The table lists 230,000 or so clones, just under 95% of them singletons. J gave up 6 bases and V 4 bases, and 7 bases lay outside the gene matches. The CDR3 totals 15 residues. The germline V gene has CDR1 KGHSY and CDR2 FQNENV. This chain connects TRBV16 to TRBJ1-4, with 8 bases fitting TRBD1. This TCR was sampled from a man aged 50 or older in good health. The sample was blood. The DNA for the CDR3 is TGTGCCAGCAGCCTTTGGACAGGGTGGGATGAAAAACTGTTTTTT. Amino acids: CASSLWTGWDEKLFF.